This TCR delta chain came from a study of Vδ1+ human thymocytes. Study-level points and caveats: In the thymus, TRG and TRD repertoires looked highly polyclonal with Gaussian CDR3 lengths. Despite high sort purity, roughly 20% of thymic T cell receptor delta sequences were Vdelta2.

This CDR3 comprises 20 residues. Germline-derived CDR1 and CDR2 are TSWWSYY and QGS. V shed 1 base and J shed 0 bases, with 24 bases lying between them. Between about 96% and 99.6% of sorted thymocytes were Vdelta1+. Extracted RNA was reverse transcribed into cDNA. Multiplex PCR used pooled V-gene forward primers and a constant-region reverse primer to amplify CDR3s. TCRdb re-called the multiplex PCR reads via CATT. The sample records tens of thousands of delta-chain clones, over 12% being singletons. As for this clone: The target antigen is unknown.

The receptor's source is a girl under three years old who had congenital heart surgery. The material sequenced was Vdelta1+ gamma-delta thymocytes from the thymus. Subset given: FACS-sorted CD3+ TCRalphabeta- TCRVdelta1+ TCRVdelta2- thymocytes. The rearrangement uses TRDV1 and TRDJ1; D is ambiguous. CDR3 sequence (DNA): TGTGCTCTTGGGGAACCGAAGGACTCCGGTCAATCGAACCACACCGATAAACTCATCTTT. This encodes CALGEPKDSGQSNHTDKLIF.